Listed below are T cell receptor beta chains from one sample, sequenced in a study of beta chain features in type 1 diabetes. Sequenced by immunoSEQ multiplex PCR; TCRdb stores in-frame clones only, minus some. Among a few hundred thousand clones listed, about a tenth were seen once. The sequenced sample consisted of naive CD4+ T cells from blood. The source of these receptors is a man younger than 45 with type 1 diabetes. Each CDR3 is given with its conserved first and last residue. A D gene is named only where the DNA matches it firmly. The size entry is marked missing in some rows and otherwise reads once, few, many or a size class.

V: TRBV7-9
D: NA
size: few
J: TRBJ1-6
DNA: TGTGCCAGCAGCCTCGCCGGGCTCTCGACTACTGCCTCACCCCTCCACTTT
CDR3: CASSLAGLSTTASPLHF

V: TRBV7-2
D: NA
size: NA
J: TRBJ2-5
DNA: TGTGCCAGCAGCTCGGACAGCCTTTTGGGTCAAGAGACCCAGTACTTC
CDR3: CASSSDSLLGQETQYF

V: TRBV23-1
D: NA
size: NA
J: TRBJ1-1
DNA: TGCGCCAGCAGTATCCAGGGCACTCATCTCATTGTGCTGAGGAACACTGAAGCTTTCTTT
CDR3: CASSIQGTHLIVLRNTEAFF

V: TRBV7-9
D: NA
size: NA
J: TRBJ1-4
DNA: TGTGCCAGCAGCCGCGGGACTCCGAGAGGGGCAACTAATGAAAAACTGTTTTTT
CDR3: CASSRGTPRGATNEKLFF

V: TRBV2
D: NA
size: NA
J: TRBJ2-5
DNA: TGTGCCAGCAGTGGAGTCAACCGGAGAGAGACCCAGTACTTC
CDR3: CASSGVNRRETQYF

V: TRBV5-1
D: NA
size: NA
J: TRBJ2-6
DNA: TGCGCCAGCAGCAGTGGGGCCTCTGGGGCCAACGTCCTGACTTTC
CDR3: CASSSGASGANVLTF

V: TRBV9
D: NA
size: NA
J: TRBJ1-1
DNA: TGTGCCAGCAGCCCCGATAAGCCTGAAGCTTTCTTT
CDR3: CASSPDKPEAFF

V: TRBV4-1
D: TRBD1
size: NA
J: TRBJ2-6
DNA: TGCGCCAGCAGCCAAGCCAGGACAGGGTCAGGGGCCAACGTCCTGACTTTC
CDR3: CASSQARTGSGANVLTF

V: TRBV5-1
D: NA
size: few
J: TRBJ1-2
DNA: TGCGCCAGCAGCTTGGGGCGGCCCGAAGACTATGGCTACACCTTC
CDR3: CASSLGRPEDYGYTF

V: TRBV28
D: TRBD1
size: NA
J: TRBJ2-3
DNA: TGTGCCAGCAGTTCATGGACAGGGGGCACAGATACGCAGTATTTT
CDR3: CASSSWTGGTDTQYF

V: TRBV15
D: NA
size: NA
J: TRBJ1-5
DNA: TGTGCCACCAGCAGAGATTTCCGCAGGGGCGGCAATCAGCCCCAGCATTTT
CDR3: CATSRDFRRGGNQPQHF

V: TRBV30
D: NA
size: NA
J: TRBJ1-1
DNA: TGTGCCTGGAGGGTTACGAGTGAAGCTTTCTTT
CDR3: CAWRVTSEAFF

V: TRBV9
D: TRBD2
size: few
J: TRBJ2-2
DNA: TGTGCCAGCAGCCCGGGACTAGCGGGGGCGGGCGGGGAGCTGTTTTTT
CDR3: CASSPGLAGAGGELFF

V: TRBV5-4
D: NA
size: NA
J: TRBJ2-5
DNA: TGTGCCAGCAGCCCCACGTCAGGGACTGTGGCTGGTGGAGAGACCCAGTACTTC
CDR3: CASSPTSGTVAGGETQYF

V: TRBV7-2
D: TRBD1
size: NA
J: TRBJ1-5
DNA: TGTGCCAGCAGCCATTGGACAGGGGTTTTGAGACAGCCCCAGCATTTT
CDR3: CASSHWTGVLRQPQHF

V: TRBV2
D: NA
size: NA
J: TRBJ1-1
DNA: TGTGCCACCCATCGGGTGAACACTGAAGCTTTCTTT
CDR3: CATHRVNTEAFF

V: TRBV4-2
D: TRBD2
size: NA
J: TRBJ2-3
DNA: TGTGCCAGCAGCCAAGAAGGAGCGGGGGGGCCCCCAGATACGCAGTATTTT
CDR3: CASSQEGAGGPPDTQYF

V: TRBV5-4
D: NA
size: NA
J: TRBJ1-6
DNA: TGTGCCAGCAGTCTGGCTGGCAATTCACCCCTCCACTTT
CDR3: CASSLAGNSPLHF

V: TRBV11-2
D: NA
size: NA
J: TRBJ2-5
DNA: TGTGCCAGCAGCACTTATGGGGGGGAGACCCAGTACTTC
CDR3: CASSTYGGETQYF

V: TRBV4-2
D: TRBD1
size: NA
J: TRBJ2-6
DNA: TGTGCCAGCAGCCAAGAGGTACAGGGGGCTAGTGGGGCCAACGTCCTGACTTTC
CDR3: CASSQEVQGASGANVLTF